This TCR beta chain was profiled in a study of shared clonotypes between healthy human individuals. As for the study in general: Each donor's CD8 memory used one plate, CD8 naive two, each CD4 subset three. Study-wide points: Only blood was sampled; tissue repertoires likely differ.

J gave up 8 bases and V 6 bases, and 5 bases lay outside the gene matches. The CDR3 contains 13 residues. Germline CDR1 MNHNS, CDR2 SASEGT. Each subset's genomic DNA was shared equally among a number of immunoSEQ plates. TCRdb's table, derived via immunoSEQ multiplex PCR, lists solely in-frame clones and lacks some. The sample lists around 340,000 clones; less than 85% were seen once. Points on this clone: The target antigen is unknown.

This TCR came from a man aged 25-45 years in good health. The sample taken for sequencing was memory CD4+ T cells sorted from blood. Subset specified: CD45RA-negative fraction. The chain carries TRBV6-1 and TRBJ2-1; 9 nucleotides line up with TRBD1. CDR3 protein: CASRQGAIDEQFF. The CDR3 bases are TGTGCCAGCAGACAGGGGGCCATCGATGAGCAGTTCTTC.